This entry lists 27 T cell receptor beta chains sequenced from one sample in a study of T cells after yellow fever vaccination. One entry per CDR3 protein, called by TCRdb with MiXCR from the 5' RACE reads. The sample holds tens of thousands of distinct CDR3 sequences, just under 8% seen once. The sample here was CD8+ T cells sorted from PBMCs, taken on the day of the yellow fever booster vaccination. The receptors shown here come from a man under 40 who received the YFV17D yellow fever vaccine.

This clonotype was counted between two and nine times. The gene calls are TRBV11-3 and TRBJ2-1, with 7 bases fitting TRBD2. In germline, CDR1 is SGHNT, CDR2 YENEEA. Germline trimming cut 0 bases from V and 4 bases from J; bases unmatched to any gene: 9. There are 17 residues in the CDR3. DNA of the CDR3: TGTGCCAGCAGCTTAGATAACGGGGGAGGGCCTTACAATGAGCAGTTCTTC. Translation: CASSLDNGGGPYNEQFF.

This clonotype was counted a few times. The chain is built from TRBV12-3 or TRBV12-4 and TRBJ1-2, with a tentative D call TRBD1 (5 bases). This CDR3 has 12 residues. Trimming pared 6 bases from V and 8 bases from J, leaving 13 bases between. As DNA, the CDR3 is TGTGCCAGCAGGGAGACAGATTCGGGCTACACCTTC. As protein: CASRETDSGYTF.

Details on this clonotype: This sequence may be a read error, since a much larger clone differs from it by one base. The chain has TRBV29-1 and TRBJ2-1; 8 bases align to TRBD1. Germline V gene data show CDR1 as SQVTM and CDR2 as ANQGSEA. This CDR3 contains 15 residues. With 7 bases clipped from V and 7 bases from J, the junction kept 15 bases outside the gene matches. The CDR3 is CSARAGQGQYNEQFF. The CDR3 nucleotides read TGCAGCGCAAGAGCCGGACAGGGACAGTATAATGAGCAGTTCTTC.

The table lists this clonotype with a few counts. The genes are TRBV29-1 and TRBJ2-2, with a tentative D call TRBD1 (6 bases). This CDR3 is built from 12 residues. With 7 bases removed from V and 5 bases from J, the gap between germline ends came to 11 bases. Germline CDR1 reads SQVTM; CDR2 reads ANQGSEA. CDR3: CSANQGTGELFF. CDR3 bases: TGCAGCGCTAACCAGGGGACCGGGGAGCTGTTTTTT.

DNA for the CDR3: TGTGCCACCTGCAAACCGGGACTAGCTGCGGGTGAGCAGTTCTTC. Residues: CATCKPGLAAGEQFF. The chain combines TRBV3-1 with TRBJ2-1; 9 bases agree with TRBD2. With 10 bases clipped from V and 9 bases from J, the junction kept 16 bases outside the gene matches. The CDR3 spans 15 residues. Germline CDR1 LGHDT, CDR2 YNNKEL (reference sequence).

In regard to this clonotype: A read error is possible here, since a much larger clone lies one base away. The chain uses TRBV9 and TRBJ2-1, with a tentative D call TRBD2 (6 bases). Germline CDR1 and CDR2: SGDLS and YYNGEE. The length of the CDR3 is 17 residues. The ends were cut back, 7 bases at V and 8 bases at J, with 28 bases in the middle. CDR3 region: CASCPWGRLNSGDEQFF. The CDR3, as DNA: TGTGCCAGCTGCCCCTGGGGGAGGTTAAACTCCGGGGATGAGCAGTTCTTC.

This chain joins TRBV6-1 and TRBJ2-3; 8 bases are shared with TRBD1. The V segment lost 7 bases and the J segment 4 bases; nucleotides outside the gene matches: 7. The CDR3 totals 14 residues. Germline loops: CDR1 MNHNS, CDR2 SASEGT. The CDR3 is CASNGQGEADTQYF. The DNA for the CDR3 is TGTGCCAGCAATGGACAGGGCGAAGCAGATACGCAGTATTTT.

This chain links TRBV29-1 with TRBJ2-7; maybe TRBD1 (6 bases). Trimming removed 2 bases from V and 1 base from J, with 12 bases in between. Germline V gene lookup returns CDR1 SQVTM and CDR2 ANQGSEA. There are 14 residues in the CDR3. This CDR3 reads CSVELTGSSYEQYF. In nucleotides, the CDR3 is TGCAGCGTTGAACTTACAGGGAGTTCCTACGAGCAGTACTTC.

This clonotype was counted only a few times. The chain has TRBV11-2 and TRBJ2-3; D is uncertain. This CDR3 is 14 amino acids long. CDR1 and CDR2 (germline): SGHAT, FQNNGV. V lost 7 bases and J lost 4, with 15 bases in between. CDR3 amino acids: CASTSSDSSDTQYF. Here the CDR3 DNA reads TGTGCCAGCACCAGCTCAGATTCCTCAGATACGCAGTATTTT.

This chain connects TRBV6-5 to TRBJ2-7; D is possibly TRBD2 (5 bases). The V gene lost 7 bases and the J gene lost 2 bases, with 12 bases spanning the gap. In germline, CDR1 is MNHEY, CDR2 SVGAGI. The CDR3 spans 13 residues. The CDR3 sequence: CASTGSGTYEQYF. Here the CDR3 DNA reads TGTGCCAGCACGGGCAGCGGAACCTACGAGCAGTACTTC.

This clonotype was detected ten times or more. CDR3 in amino acids: CASSQDNTGELFF. The CDR3 DNA sequence: TGCGCCAGCAGCCAAGATAACACCGGGGAGCTGTTTTTT. The J gene is TRBJ2-2, the V gene TRBV5-1; no clear D gene. The CDR3 covers 13 residues. Germline CDR1 and CDR2: SGHRS and YFSETQ. The V and J ends lost 4 bases and 2 bases respectively, with 6 bases between them. The full variable domain, rest sourced from reference TRBV5-1 and TRBJ2-2, is KAGVTQTPRYLIKTRGQQVTLSCSPISGHRSVSWYQQTPGQGLQFLFEYFSETQRNKGNFPGRFSGRQFSNSRSEMNVSTLELGDSALYLCASSQDNTGELFFGEGSRLTVL.

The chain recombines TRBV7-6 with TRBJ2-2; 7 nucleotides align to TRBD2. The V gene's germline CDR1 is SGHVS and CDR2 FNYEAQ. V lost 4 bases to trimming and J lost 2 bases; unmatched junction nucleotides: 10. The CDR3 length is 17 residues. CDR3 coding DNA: TGTGCCAGCAGCTCTCCTCCCGGGACTAAAAACACCGGGGAGCTGTTTTTT. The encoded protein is CASSSPPGTKNTGELFF.

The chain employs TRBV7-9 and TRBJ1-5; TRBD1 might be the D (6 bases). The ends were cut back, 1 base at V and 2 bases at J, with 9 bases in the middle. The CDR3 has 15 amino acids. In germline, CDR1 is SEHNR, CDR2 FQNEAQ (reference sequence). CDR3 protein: CASSLGGLRNQPQHF. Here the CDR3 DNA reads TGTGCCAGCAGCTTAGGGGGGCTACGCAATCAGCCCCAGCATTTT.

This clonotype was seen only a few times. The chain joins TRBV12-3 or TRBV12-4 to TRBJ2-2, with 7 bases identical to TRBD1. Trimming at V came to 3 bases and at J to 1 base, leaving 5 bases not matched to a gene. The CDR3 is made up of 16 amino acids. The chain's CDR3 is CASSLTRTGNTGELFF. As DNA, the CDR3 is TGTGCCAGCAGTTTGACCCGGACAGGGAACACCGGGGAGCTGTTTTTT.

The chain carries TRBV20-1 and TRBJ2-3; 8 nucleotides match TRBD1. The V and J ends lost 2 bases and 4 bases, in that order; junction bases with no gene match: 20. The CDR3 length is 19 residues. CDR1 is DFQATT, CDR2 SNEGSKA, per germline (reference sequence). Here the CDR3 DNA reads TGCAGTGCTAGAAACCAGGGGGCGCCTGTGTCTAGCGTGGCAGATACGCAGTATTTT. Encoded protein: CSARNQGAPVSSVADTQYF.

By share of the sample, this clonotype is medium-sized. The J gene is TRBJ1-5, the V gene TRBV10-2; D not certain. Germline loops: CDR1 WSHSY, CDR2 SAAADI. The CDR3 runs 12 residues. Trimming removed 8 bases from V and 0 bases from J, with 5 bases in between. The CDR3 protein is CASGYSNQPQHF. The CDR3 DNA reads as TGCGCCAGCGGGTATAGCAATCAGCCCCAGCATTTT.

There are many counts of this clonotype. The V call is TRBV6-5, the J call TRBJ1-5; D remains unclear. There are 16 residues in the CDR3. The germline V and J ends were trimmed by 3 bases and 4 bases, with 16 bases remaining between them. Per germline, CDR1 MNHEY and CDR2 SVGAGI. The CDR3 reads CASSYGPPSLNQPQHF. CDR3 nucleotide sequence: TGTGCCAGCAGTTATGGCCCGCCAAGCCTAAATCAGCCCCAGCATTTT.

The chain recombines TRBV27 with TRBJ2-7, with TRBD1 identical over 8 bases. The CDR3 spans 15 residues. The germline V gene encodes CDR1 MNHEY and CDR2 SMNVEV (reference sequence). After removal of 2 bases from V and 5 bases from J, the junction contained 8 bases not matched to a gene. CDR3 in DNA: TGTGCCAGCAGTTTAGCGGCAGGGGGCGTCAACGAGCAGTACTTC. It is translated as CASSLAAGGVNEQYF.

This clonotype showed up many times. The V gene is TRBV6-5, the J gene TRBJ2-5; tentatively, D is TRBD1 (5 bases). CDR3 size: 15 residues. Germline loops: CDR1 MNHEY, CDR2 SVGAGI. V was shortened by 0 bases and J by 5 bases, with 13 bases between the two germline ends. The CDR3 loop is CASSYSGRAGETQYF. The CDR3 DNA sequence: TGTGCCAGCAGTTACTCGGGCAGGGCCGGTGAGACCCAGTACTTC.

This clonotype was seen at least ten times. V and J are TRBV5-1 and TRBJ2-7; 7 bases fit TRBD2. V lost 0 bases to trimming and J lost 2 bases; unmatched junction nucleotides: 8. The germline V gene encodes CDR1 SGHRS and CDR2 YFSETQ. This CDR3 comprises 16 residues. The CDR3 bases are TGCGCCAGCAGCTTGGATCTGGCTAGCGGAGCCTACGAGCAGTACTTC. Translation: CASSLDLASGAYEQYF.

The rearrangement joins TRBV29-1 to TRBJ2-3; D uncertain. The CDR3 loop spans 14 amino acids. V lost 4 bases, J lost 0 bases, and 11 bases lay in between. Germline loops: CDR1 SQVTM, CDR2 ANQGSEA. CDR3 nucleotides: TGCAGCGTTGGGGCTGCCCTCAGCACAGATACGCAGTATTTT. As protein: CSVGAALSTDTQYF.

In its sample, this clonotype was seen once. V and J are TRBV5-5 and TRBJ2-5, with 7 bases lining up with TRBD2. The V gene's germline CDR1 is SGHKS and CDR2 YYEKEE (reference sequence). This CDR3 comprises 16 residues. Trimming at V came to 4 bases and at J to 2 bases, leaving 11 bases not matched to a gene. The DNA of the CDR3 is TGTGCCAGCAGCAGCCCGACTTGGGGGGGACAAGAGACCCAGTACTTC. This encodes CASSSPTWGGQETQYF.

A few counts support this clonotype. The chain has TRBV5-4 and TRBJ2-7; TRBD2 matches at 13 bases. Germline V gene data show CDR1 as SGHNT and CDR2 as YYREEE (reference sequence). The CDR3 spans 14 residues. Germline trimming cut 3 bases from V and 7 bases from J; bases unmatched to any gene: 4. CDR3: CASSWGTSGTEQYF. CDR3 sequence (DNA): TGTGCCAGCAGCTGGGGGACTAGCGGGACGGAGCAGTACTTC.

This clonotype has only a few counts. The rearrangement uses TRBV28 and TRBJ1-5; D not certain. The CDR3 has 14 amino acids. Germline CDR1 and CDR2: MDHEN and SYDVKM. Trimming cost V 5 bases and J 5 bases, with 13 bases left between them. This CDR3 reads CASSTSDGYQPQHF. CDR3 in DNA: TGTGCCAGCAGTACGTCAGACGGATATCAGCCCCAGCATTTT. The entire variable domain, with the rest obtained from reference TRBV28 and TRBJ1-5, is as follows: DVKVTQSSRYLVKRTGEKVFLECVQDMDHENMFWYRQDPGLGLRLIYFSYDVKMKEKGDIPEGYSVSREKKERFSLILESASTNQTSMYLCASSTSDGYQPQHFGDGTRLSIL.

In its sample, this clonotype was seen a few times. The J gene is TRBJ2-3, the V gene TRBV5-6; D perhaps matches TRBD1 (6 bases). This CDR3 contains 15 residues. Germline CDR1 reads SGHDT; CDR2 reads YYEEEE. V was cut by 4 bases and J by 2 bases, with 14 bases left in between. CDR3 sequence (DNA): TGTGCCAGCAGCACCCGGGACATATACACAGATACGCAGTATTTT. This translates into CASSTRDIYTDTQYF. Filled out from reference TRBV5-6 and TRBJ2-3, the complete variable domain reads DAGVTQSPTHLIKTRGQQVTLRCSPKSGHDTVSWYQQALGQGPQFIFQYYEEEERQRGNFPDRFSGHQFPNYSSELNVNALLLGDSALYLCASSTRDIYTDTQYFGPGTRLTVL.

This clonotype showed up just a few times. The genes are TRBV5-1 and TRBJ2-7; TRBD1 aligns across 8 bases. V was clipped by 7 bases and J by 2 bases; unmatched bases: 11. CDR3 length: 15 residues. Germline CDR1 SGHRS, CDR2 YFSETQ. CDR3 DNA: TGCGCCAGCGGAACCGGGACAGGCCCTGCCTACGAGCAGTACTTC. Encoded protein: CASGTGTGPAYEQYF.

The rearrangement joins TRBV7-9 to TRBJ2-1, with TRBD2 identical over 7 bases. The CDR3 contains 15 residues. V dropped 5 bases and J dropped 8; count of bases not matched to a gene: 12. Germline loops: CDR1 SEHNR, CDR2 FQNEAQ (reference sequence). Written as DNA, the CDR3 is TGTGCCAGCAGCGCCGTGGCGCGGGAGCAAGATGAGCAGTTCTTC. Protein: CASSAVAREQDEQFF.